The present T cell receptor beta chain was sequenced within a study of blood T cells in healthy people across ages. Study-level information: Template-switching capture recovered about one barcoded beta molecule per two T cells.

This CDR3 region has 14 residues. V was cut by 8 bases and J by 9 bases, with 20 bases left in between. In germline, CDR1 is ENHRY, CDR2 SYGVKD. With a J-beta primer mix and a sample-barcoded 5' primer, a second PCR ran roughly 6 to 11 cycles. TCRdb re-derived calls from the 5' RACE reads in MiXCR, one entry per CDR3 protein. The table records approximately 600,000 distinct CDR3 sequences, under 70% of them present only once. Russia was home to the donors, healthy Caucasian individuals aged about 6 to 90. Sequencing was carried out using blood. This receptor was obtained from a man in his sixties in good health. V is TRBV10-3 and J is TRBJ2-1; possible D gene TRBD2, 6 bases. In DNA form, the CDR3 reads TGTGCCATCCAAGGAAACTCGGACGGGGGTGAGCAGTTCTTC. Translated: CAIQGNSDGGEQFF.